A single sample is the source of the 24 T cell receptor beta chains below, sequenced in a study of beta chain features in type 1 diabetes. Sequencing targeted expressed TCRB transcripts, as all isolated RNA had been reverse transcribed. Sequencing used immunoSEQ multiplex PCR; TCRdb keeps in-frame clones, though not all of them. The sample comprises 200,000 to 250,000 clones, around 68% of which are singletons, and roughly 0.048% rests with the top ten. Sequenced sample: naive CD4+ T cells from blood. The source of these receptors is a man younger than 40 in good health.

This clone came up once. This chain uses TRBV14 with TRBJ2-7; the D is unclear. Germline V gives CDR1 SGHDN, CDR2 FVKESK. CDR3 length: 16 amino acids. With 5 bases removed from V and 2 bases from J, the gap between germline ends came to 19 bases. The CDR3 sequence is CASSDPGRTQAYEQYF. CDR3 DNA: TGTGCCAGCAGCGATCCTGGCAGGACCCAAGCCTACGAGCAGTACTTC.

The chain combines TRBV7-9 with TRBJ2-7; TRBD2 aligns across 8 bases. J lost 5 bases, V lost 8 bases, and 8 bases had no gene match. The CDR3 length is 13 residues. The germline gives CDR1 SEHNR, CDR2 FQNEAQ (reference sequence). The CDR3: CASAREGPNEQYF. In DNA, the CDR3 is TGTGCCAGCGCCCGGGAGGGCCCGAACGAGCAGTACTTC.

V and J are TRBV29-1 and TRBJ2-7, with D possibly matching TRBD1 (6 bases). There are 12 residues in the CDR3. CDR1 is SQVTM and CDR2 is ANQGSEA in the germline V gene. The V end lost 4 bases, the J end lost 3 bases, and 10 bases lay between the germline ends. The chain's CDR3 is CSVGGPIYEQYF. The CDR3 region has the DNA TGCAGCGTTGGGGGGCCGATCTACGAGCAGTACTTC.

This chain links TRBV28 with TRBJ2-7, with D possibly matching TRBD1 (6 bases). V dropped 10 bases and J dropped 4 bases, with 17 bases sitting between them. This CDR3 spans 13 amino acids. Germline CDR1 and CDR2: MDHEN and SYDVKM. The CDR3 DNA is TGTGCCACCTTACAGGGCGAGGTATACGAGCAGTACTTC. Translation gives CATLQGEVYEQYF. Complete variable domain (other parts from reference TRBV28 and TRBJ2-7): DVKVTQSSRYLVKRTGEKVFLECVQDMDHENMFWYRQDPGLGLRLIYFSYDVKMKEKGDIPEGYSVSREKKERFSLILESASTNQTSMYLCATLQGEVYEQYFGPGTRLTVT.

The chain uses TRBV29-1 and TRBJ2-2, with D maybe TRBD2 (6 bases). This CDR3 is 14 amino acids long. V lost 1 base, J lost 7 bases, and 13 bases lay in between. The germline gives CDR1 SQVTM, CDR2 ANQGSEA. CDR3 sequence (DNA): TGCAGCGTTGAAGCTAGATCGGGGGTCGGGGAGCTGTTTTTT. Its translation is CSVEARSGVGELFF.

This clone was counted once. The chain couples TRBV30 to TRBJ1-2; TRBD1 might be the D (6 bases). This CDR3 spans 14 amino acids. V was cut by 5 bases and J by 3 bases, with 16 bases left in between. The germline V gene encodes CDR1 GTSNPN and CDR2 SVGIG (reference sequence). The CDR3 DNA is TGTGCCTGGCCGGGGGCCCCAGCTGACTATGGCTACACCTTC. Amino acids: CAWPGAPADYGYTF.

The J gene is TRBJ1-2, the V gene TRBV7-9; D might be TRBD1 (6 bases). The CDR3 runs 13 residues. From germline, CDR1 is SEHNR and CDR2 FQNEAQ (reference sequence). Between the trimmed V and J ends, which lost 1 base and 7 bases, there was a span of 10 bases. CDR3 protein: CASSLDPGVGYTF. The CDR3 DNA follows: TGTGCCAGCAGCTTAGACCCAGGGGTTGGCTACACCTTC.

The V gene is TRBV6-6, the J gene TRBJ2-1; 9 nucleotides line up with TRBD1. Germline trimming cut 6 bases from V and 7 bases from J; bases unmatched to any gene: 13. CDR1 is MNHNY, CDR2 SVGAGI, per germline (reference sequence). The CDR3 is made up of 16 amino acids. CDR3 nucleotide sequence: TGTGCCAGCAGAAACTCGATAGGACAGGGGAAGAATGAGCAGTTCTTC. This gives the protein CASRNSIGQGKNEQFF.

The V gene is TRBV19, the J gene TRBJ2-1, with 8 bases matching TRBD2. The CDR3 runs to 15 residues. The germline V gene encodes CDR1 LNHDA and CDR2 SQIVND (reference sequence). The V segment lost 7 bases and the J segment 1 base; nucleotides outside the gene matches: 6. CDR3: CASTPSGSSYNEQFF. CDR3 bases: TGTGCCAGTACCCCAAGCGGGAGTTCCTACAATGAGCAGTTCTTC.

This chain joins TRBV4-3 and TRBJ2-1; D is unclear. This CDR3 comprises 15 residues. Germline V gives CDR1 LGHNA, CDR2 YSLEER. V was trimmed by 1 base and J by 8 bases, leaving 15 bases between them. CDR3 DNA sequence: TGCGCCAGCAGCCAAGGAAAGGCAGGAAGGGATGAGCAGTTCTTC. Amino acid sequence: CASSQGKAGRDEQFF.

V gene TRBV30 combines with J gene TRBJ2-1; D may be TRBD1 (5 bases). The V end was cut by 4 bases, the J end by 2 bases, with 9 bases between. CDR3 length: 13 amino acids. The V gene's germline CDR1 is GTSNPN and CDR2 SVGIG (reference sequence). This chain's CDR3 is CAWTGSPYNEQFF. The DNA of the CDR3 is TGTGCCTGGACAGGGTCTCCCTACAATGAGCAGTTCTTC.

This chain connects TRBV9 to TRBJ1-6, with D perhaps matching TRBD1 (5 bases). Trimming pared 3 bases from V and 6 bases from J, leaving 13 bases between. The CDR3 consists of 15 residues. Germline V CDR1 and CDR2: SGDLS, YYNGEE. CDR3: CASSAVGVGNSPLHF. DNA for the CDR3: TGTGCCAGCAGCGCCGTGGGGGTCGGTAATTCACCCCTCCACTTT.

Details on this clone: Other DNA sequences in this specimen translate into the identical CDR3. The V and J genes are TRBV7-2 and TRBJ2-3, with D uncertain. V lost 5 bases to trimming and J lost 2 bases, with 5 bases between them. Germline V gene sequence: CDR1 SGHTA, CDR2 FQGNSA. The CDR3 covers 12 residues. CDR3 amino acids: CASSLFTDTQYF. The CDR3 DNA is TGTGCCAGCAGCCTCTTCACAGATACGCAGTATTTT.

This sequence joins TRBV6-6 and TRBJ2-5, with D unclear. Trimming left V 5 bases short and J 5 bases short, with 9 bases between. The CDR3 is made up of 12 amino acids. From germline, CDR1 is MNHNY and CDR2 SVGAGI (reference sequence). CDR3 sequence reads: CASSASSETQYF. The CDR3 bases are TGTGCCAGCAGTGCCTCCTCGGAGACCCAGTACTTC.

This rearrangement joins TRBV19 to TRBJ1-5; D is unclear. Germline CDR1 reads LNHDA; CDR2 reads SQIVND (reference sequence). CDR3 size: 12 residues. With 6 bases removed from V and 7 bases from J, the gap between germline ends came to 10 bases. The CDR3 sequence is CASSLGPQPQHF. The CDR3, as DNA: TGTGCCAGTAGCTTAGGTCCGCAGCCCCAGCATTTT.

This clone was seen only a few times. The chain combines TRBV29-1 with TRBJ1-2, with D unresolved. The germline gives CDR1 SQVTM, CDR2 ANQGSEA. This CDR3 has 11 amino acids. V gave up 5 bases and J gave up 8 bases, with 12 bases separating them. CDR3 sequence reads: CSVPGSEGYTF. CDR3 nucleotide sequence: TGCAGCGTTCCCGGTAGTGAAGGCTACACCTTC.

V is TRBV15 and J is TRBJ1-6; the D gene is possibly TRBD1 (6 bases). Trimming removed 6 bases at V and 10 bases at J, with 10 bases between. Germline loops: CDR1 LNHNV, CDR2 YYDKDF (reference sequence). This CDR3 has 12 amino acids. This CDR3 is CATSIGQSPLHF. The CDR3 DNA follows: TGTGCCACCAGTATCGGACAGTCACCCCTCCACTTT.

V is TRBV10-3 and J is TRBJ2-7, with 8 positions matching TRBD1. The germline V gene encodes CDR1 ENHRY and CDR2 SYGVKD. The CDR3 sequence is 14 residues long. V was clipped by 8 bases and J by 5 bases; unmatched bases: 11. The CDR3 sequence: CAIGTPGQGDEQYF. DNA for the CDR3: TGTGCCATCGGAACCCCAGGACAGGGAGACGAGCAGTACTTC.

The V and J genes are TRBV29-1 and TRBJ1-1; possible D gene TRBD1, 5 bases. This CDR3 comprises 13 residues. Germline V gene sequence: CDR1 SQVTM, CDR2 ANQGSEA. Deletions cut 4 bases from V and 3 bases from J, with 12 bases between. The chain's CDR3 is CSVAAGTYTEAFF. The CDR3 coding sequence is TGCAGCGTTGCGGCGGGGACCTACACTGAAGCTTTCTTT.

With respect to this clone: Other DNA sequences in this sample translate to the same CDR3. The CDR3 reads CATSRAGLTYNEQFF. The CDR3 DNA reads TGTGCCACCAGCAGGGCGGGACTAACCTACAATGAGCAGTTCTTC. This rearrangement joins TRBV15 to TRBJ2-1; 7 bases are a match to TRBD2. Trimming took 3 bases from V and 2 from J; bases not matched to a gene: 4. Per germline, CDR1 LNHNV and CDR2 YYDKDF (reference sequence). This CDR3 is 15 amino acids long.

A note on this clone: Different DNA sequences within this sample yield the same CDR3. The chain has TRBV9 and TRBJ2-1; D remains ambiguous. Deletions cut 0 bases from V and 4 bases from J, with 5 bases between. Germline V lookup: CDR1 SGDLS, CDR2 YYNGEE. This CDR3 has 13 amino acids. The CDR3 region has the DNA TGTGCCAGCAGCGTAGGTCAGTACAATGAGCAGTTCTTC. It encodes CASSVGQYNEQFF.

The rearrangement links TRBV30 to TRBJ1-1, with no clear D. Trimming removed 0 bases from V and 0 bases from J, with 8 bases in between. The CDR3 is 14 amino acids. Per germline, CDR1 GTSNPN and CDR2 SVGIG (reference sequence). The CDR3 DNA reads TGTGCCTGGAGTGTAGGCAGATTGAACACTGAAGCTTTCTTT. This gives the protein CAWSVGRLNTEAFF.

V is TRBV7-6 and J is TRBJ2-7; 7 nucleotides line up with TRBD1. Per germline, CDR1 SGHVS and CDR2 FNYEAQ. V lost 5 bases to trimming and J lost 3 bases; unmatched junction nucleotides: 7. There are 14 residues in the CDR3. The CDR3 loop is CASSQRTGNYEQYF. The CDR3 nucleotides are TGTGCCAGCAGCCAAAGGACAGGCAACTACGAGCAGTACTTC. The full variable domain, rest sourced from reference TRBV7-6 and TRBJ2-7, is GAGVSQSPRYKVTKRGQDVALRCDPISGHVSLYWYRQALGQGPEFLTYFNYEAQQDKSGLPNDRFSAERPEGSISTLTIQRTEQRDSAMYRCASSQRTGNYEQYFGPGTRLTVT.

The V gene is TRBV6-5, the J gene TRBJ2-7; weak D call: TRBD1 (5 bases). CDR1 and CDR2 (germline): MNHEY, SVGAGI. This CDR3 is built from 15 residues. Trimming took 4 bases from V and 0 from J, leaving 13 bases between them. CDR3 residues: CASSFGHLSSYEQYF. Written as DNA, the CDR3 is TGTGCCAGCAGTTTTGGACATCTCAGCTCCTACGAGCAGTACTTC.